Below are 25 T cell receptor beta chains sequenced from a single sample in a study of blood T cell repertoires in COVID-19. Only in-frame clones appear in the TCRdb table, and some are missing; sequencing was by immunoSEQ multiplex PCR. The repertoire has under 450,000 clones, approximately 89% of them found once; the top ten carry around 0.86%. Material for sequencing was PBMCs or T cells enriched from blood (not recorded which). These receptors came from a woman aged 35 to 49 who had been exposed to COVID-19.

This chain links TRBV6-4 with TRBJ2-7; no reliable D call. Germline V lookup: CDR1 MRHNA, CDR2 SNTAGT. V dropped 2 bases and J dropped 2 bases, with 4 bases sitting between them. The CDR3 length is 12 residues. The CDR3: CASSDTAYEQYF. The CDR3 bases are TGTGCCAGCAGTGACACAGCCTACGAGCAGTACTTC.

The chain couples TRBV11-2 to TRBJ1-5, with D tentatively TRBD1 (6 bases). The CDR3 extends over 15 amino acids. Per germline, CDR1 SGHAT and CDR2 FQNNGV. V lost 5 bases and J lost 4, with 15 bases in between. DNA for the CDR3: TGTGCCAGCAGCCCCGATATCCAGGGGAATCAGCCCCAGCATTTT. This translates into CASSPDIQGNQPQHF.

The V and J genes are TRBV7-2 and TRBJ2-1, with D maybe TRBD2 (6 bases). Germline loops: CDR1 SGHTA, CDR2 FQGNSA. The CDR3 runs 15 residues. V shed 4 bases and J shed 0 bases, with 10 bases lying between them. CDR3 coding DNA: TGTGCCAGCAGCTCAACGACTAGCTCCTACAATGAGCAGTTCTTC. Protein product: CASSSTTSSYNEQFF.

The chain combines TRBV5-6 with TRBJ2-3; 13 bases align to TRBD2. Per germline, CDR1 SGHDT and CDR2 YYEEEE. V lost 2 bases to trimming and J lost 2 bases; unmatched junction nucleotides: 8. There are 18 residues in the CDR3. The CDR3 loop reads CASSFGTSGTGNTDTQYF. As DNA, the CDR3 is TGTGCCAGCAGCTTTGGGACTAGCGGGACAGGGAACACAGATACGCAGTATTTT. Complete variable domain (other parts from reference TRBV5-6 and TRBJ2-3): DAGVTQSPTHLIKTRGQQVTLRCSPKSGHDTVSWYQQALGQGPQFIFQYYEEEERQRGNFPDRFSGHQFPNYSSELNVNALLLGDSALYLCASSFGTSGTGNTDTQYFGPGTRLTVL.

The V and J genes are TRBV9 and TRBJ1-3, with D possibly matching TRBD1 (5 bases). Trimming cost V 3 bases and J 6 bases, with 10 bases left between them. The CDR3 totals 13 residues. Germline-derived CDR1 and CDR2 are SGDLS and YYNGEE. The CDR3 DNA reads TGTGCCAGCAGCGGACAGCTTGAAAACACCATATATTTT. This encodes CASSGQLENTIYF.

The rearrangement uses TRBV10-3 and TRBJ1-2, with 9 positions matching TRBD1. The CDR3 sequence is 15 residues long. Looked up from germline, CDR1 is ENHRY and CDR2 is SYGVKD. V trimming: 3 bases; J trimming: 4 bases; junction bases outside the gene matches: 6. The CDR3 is CAISDRDRVGYGYTF. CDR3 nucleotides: TGTGCCATCAGTGACCGGGACAGGGTTGGCTATGGCTACACCTTC.

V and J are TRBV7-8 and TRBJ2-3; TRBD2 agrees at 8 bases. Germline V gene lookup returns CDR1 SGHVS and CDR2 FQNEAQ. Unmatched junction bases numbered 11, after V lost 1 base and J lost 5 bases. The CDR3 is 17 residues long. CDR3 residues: CASSLGVGRGARDTQYF. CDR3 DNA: TGTGCCAGCAGCTTAGGCGTGGGGCGGGGGGCAAGAGATACGCAGTATTTT.

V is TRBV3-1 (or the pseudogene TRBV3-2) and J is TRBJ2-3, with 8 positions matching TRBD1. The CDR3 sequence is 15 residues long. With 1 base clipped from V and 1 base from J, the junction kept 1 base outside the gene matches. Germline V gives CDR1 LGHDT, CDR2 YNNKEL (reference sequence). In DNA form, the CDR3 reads TGTGCCAGCAGCCAAGTGGGACAGGGCACAGATACGCAGTATTTT. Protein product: CASSQVGQGTDTQYF.

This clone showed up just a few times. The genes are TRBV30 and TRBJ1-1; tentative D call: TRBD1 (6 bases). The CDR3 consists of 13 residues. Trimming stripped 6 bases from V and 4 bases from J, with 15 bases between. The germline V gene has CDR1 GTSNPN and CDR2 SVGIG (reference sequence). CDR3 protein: CACMQQGSTEAFF. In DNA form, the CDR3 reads TGTGCCTGTATGCAACAGGGATCCACTGAAGCTTTCTTT.

The CDR3 is CASSTPRLAAPGDTQYF. The CDR3 nucleotides read TGTGCCAGCAGCACCCCGCGACTAGCGGCACCTGGGGATACGCAGTATTTT. The gene calls are TRBV11-3 and TRBJ2-3; 9 bases line up with TRBD2. After removal of 5 bases from V and 6 bases from J, the junction contained 15 bases not matched to a gene. This CDR3 spans 17 amino acids. Germline V gene sequence: CDR1 SGHNT, CDR2 YENEEA.

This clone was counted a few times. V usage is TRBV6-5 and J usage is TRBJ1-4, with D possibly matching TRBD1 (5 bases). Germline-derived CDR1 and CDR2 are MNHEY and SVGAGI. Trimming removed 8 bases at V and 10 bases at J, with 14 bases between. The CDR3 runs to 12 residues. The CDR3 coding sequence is TGTGCCAGCCATTTTCAGGGAGGAAAACTGTTTTTT. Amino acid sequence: CASHFQGGKLFF.

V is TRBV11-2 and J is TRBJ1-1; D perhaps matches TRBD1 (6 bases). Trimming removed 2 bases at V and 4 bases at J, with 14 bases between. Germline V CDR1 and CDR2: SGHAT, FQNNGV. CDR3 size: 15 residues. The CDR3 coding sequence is TGTGCCAGCAGCTTAAAACAAGGGGGTGGCACTGAAGCTTTCTTT. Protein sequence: CASSLKQGGGTEAFF.

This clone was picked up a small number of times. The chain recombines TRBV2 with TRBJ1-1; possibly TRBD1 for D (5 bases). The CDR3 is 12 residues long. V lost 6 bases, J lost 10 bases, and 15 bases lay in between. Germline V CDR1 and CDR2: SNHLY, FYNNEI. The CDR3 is CASRGDYEGAFF. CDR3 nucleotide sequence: TGTGCCAGCAGAGGGGACTACGAGGGAGCTTTCTTT.

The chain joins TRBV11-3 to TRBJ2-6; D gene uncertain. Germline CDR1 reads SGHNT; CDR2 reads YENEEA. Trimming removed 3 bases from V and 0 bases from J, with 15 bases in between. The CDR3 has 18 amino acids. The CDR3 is CASSLGSLPYSGANVLTF. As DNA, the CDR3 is TGTGCCAGCAGCTTGGGCAGTCTGCCATACTCTGGGGCCAACGTCCTGACTTTC.

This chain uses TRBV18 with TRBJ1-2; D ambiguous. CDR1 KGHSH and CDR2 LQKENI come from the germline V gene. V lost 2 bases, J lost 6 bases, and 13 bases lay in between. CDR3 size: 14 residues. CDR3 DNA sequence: TGTGCCAGCTCACCAGACGGGGAAGAGGATGGCTACACCTTC. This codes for CASSPDGEEDGYTF.

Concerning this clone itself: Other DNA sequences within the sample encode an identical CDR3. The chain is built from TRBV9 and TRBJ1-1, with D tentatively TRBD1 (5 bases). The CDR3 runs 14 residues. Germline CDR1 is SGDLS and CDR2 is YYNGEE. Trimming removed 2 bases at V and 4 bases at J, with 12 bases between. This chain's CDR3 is CASSVVSGGTEAFF. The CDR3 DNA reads TGTGCCAGCAGCGTTGTCTCGGGGGGCACTGAAGCTTTCTTT.

CDR3: CASTLSGGVTEAFF. The CDR3 bases are TGTGCCAGCACTCTCTCCGGGGGGGTCACTGAAGCTTTCTTT. The chain couples TRBV2 to TRBJ1-1; TRBD1 might be the D (5 bases). The CDR3 is made up of 14 amino acids. Looked up from germline, CDR1 is SNHLY and CDR2 is FYNNEI. V dropped 7 bases and J dropped 4 bases, with 16 bases sitting between them.

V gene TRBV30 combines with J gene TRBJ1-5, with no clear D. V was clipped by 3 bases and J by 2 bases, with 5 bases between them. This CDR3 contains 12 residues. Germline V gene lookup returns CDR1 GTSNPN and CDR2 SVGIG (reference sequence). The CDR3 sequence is CAWRAGNQPQHF. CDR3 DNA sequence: TGTGCCTGGAGGGCCGGCAATCAGCCCCAGCATTTT.

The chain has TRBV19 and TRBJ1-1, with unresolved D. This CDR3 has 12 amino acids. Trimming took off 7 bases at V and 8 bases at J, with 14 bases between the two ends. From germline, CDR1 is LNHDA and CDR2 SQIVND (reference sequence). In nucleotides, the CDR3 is TGTGCCAGTAAGGATATACTAGGGGAAGCTTTCTTT. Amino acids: CASKDILGEAFF.

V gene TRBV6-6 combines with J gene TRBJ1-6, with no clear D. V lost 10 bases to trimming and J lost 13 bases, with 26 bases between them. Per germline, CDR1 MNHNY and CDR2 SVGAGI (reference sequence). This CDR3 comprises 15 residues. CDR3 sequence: CATLRGTPPWNPLHF. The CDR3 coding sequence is TGTGCCACCCTGAGAGGCACTCCGCCGTGGAACCCCCTCCACTTT.

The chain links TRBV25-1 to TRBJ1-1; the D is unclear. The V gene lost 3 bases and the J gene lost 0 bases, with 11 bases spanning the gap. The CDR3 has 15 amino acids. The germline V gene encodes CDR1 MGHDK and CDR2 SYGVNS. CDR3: CASSDREGMNTEAFF. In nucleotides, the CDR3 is TGTGCCAGCAGTGACAGAGAGGGCATGAACACTGAAGCTTTCTTT.

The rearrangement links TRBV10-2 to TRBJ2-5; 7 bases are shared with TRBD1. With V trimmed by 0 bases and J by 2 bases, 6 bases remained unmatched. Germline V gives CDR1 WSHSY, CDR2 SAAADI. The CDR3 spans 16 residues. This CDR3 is CASSESTGLVQETQYF. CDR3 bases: TGCGCCAGCAGTGAGTCGACAGGGTTGGTTCAAGAGACCCAGTACTTC.

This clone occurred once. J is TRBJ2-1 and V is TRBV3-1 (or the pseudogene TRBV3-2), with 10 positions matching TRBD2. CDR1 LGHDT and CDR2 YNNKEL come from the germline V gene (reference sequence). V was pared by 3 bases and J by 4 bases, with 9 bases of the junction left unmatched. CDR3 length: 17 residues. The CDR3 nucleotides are TGTGCCAGCAGCCATGTATTGAGGACTAGCGGTTACAATGAGCAGTTCTTC. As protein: CASSHVLRTSGYNEQFF.

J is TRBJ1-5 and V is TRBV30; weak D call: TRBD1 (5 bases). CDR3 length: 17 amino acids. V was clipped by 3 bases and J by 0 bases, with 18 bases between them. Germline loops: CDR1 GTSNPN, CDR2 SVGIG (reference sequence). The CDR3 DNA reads TGTGCCTGGAGCTCATCAAGGGGCAGGGTTAGCAATCAGCCCCAGCATTTT. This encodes CAWSSSRGRVSNQPQHF. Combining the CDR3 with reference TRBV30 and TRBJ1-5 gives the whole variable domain SQTIHQWPATLVQPVGSPLSLECTVEGTSNPNLYWYRQAAGRGLQLLFYSVGIGQISSEVPQNLSASRPQDRQFILSSKKLLLSDSGFYLCAWSSSRGRVSNQPQHFGDGTRLSIL.

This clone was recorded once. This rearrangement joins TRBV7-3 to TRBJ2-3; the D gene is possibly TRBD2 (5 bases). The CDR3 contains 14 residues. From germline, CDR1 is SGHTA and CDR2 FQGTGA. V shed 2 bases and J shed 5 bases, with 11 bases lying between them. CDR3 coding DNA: TGTGCCAGCAGCTTAGAGGGCCGGGGAGATACGCAGTATTTT. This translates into CASSLEGRGDTQYF. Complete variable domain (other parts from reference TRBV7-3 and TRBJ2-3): GAGVSQTPSNKVTEKGKYVELRCDPISGHTALYWYRQSLGQGPEFLIYFQGTGAADDSGLPNDRFFAVRPEGSVSTLKIQRTERGDSAVYLCASSLEGRGDTQYFGPGTRLTVL.